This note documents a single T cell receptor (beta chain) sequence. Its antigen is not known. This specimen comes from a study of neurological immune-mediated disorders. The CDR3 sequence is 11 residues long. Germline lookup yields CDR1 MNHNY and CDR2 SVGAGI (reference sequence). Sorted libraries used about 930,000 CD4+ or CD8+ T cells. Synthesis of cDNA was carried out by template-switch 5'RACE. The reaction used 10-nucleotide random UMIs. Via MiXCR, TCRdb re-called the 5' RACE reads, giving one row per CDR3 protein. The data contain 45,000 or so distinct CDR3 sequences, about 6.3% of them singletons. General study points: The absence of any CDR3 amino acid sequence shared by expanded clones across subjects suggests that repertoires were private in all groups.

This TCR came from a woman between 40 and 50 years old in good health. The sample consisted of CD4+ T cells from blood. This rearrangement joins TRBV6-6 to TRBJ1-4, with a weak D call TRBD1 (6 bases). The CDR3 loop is CQGIRREKLFF. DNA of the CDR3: TGTCAGGGGATAAGGCGTGAAAAACTGTTTTTT.